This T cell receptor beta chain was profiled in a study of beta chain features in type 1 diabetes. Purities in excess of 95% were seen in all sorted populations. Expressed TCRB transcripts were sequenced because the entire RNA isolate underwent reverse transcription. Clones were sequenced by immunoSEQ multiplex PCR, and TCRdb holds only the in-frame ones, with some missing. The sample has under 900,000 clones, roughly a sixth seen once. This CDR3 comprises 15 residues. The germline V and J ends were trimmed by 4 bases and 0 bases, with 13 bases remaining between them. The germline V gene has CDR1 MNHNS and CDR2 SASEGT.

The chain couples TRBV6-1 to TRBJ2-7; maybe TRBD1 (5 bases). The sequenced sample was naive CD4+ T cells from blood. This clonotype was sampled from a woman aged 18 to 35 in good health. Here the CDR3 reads CASSAGHSSSYEQYF. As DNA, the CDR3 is TGTGCCAGCAGTGCTGGACACTCGAGCTCCTACGAGCAGTACTTC.